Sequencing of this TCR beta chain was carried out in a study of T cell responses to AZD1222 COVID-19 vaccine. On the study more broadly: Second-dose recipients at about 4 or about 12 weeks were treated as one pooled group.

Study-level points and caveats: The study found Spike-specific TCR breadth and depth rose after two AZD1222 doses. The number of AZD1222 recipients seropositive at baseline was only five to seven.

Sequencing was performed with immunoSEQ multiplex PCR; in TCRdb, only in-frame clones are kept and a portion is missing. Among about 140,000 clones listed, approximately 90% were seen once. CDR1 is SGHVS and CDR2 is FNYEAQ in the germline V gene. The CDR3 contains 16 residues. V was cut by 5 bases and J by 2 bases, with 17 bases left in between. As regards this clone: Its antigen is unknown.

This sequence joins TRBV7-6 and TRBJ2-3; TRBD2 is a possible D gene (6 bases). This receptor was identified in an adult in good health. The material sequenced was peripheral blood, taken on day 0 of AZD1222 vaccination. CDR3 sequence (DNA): TGTGCCAGCAGCCCACGACGGGGGATCAACACAGATACGCAGTATTTT. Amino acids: CASSPRRGINTDTQYF.